This paragraph reports one T cell receptor beta chain. Its antigen is not known. This sample was taken from a study of cytomegalovirus exposure and HLA in healthy donors. The study's findings and limits: Sequencing had likely introduced a cluster of highly shared sequence variants as an artifact. In vitro experiments confirmed that a few CMV-associated chains were specific for CMV antigens. Some V segments could not be told apart, so they were left out, TRBV6-2 and TRBV6-3 among them. There were some public TCRs occurring in many donors, but most TCR sequences were rare.

This CDR3 spans 15 amino acids. Germline V CDR1 and CDR2: MDHEN, SYDVKM. After removal of 3 bases from V and 4 bases from J, the junction contained 8 bases not matched to a gene. PCR employed 60 Vbeta and 13 Jbeta primers. Assay used: immunoSEQ multiplex PCR; TCRdb lists only in-frame clones, some missing. The sample yields 85,000 to 130,000 clones, more than 75% seen once. The sequence came from a woman aged 18-29 years in good health and CMV-seropositive. Sequencing input: PBMCs. The genes are TRBV28 and TRBJ2-7, with 8 bases matching TRBD1. The CDR3 DNA follows: TGTGCCAGCAGTTTGCCCGACAGGGGATGGTACGAGCAGTACTTC. Translation gives CASSLPDRGWYEQYF.